This T cell receptor (beta chain) was obtained from a study of T cells in Graves' hyperthyroidism and ophthalmopathy. Overall study context: Blood from the periphery was taken at initial diagnosis, before any treatment.

General study results and limits: Among thyroid clonotypes expanded above 0.001, most also appeared in blood. By a 13 V-J model, ophthalmopathy was set apart from stable hyperthyroidism.

This clonotype has only a few counts. What it recognizes is unknown. V dropped 1 base and J dropped 7; count of bases not matched to a gene: 3. CDR1 is DFQATT and CDR2 is SNEGSKA in the germline V gene (reference sequence). The CDR3 totals 13 residues. Using RNA transcripts as the source, TCR beta CDR3 regions were amplified. Using the HTBI primer set, a first-round RT-PCR was run on the TCR CDR3. TCRdb redid the calling of the multiplex PCR reads with MiXCR, one entry per CDR3 protein. The data hold around 500,000 distinct CDR3 sequences, with around 16% observed a single time. Sample: blood. This receptor was obtained from a woman aged 25-40 years with Graves' ophthalmopathy. V gene TRBV20-1 combines with J gene TRBJ2-1; 8 nucleotides align to TRBD2. This chain's CDR3 is CSARAPGGNEQFF. The CDR3 nucleotides read TGCAGTGCTAGAGCCCCGGGGGGGAATGAGCAGTTCTTC.